The rows below give T cell receptor beta chains drawn from one sample of a study of blood T cell repertoires in COVID-19. The method was immunoSEQ multiplex PCR; TCRdb's version includes in-frame clones alone and lacks a portion of them. The data contain 26,000 or so clones, approximately 86% of them singletons. The sequencing sample was made of peripheral blood. All receptors come from a man between 60 and 70 years old with active COVID-19. The CDR3 runs from the conserved cysteine through the conserved F or W. A D gene is named only where the DNA matches it firmly. Clone size is given for some rows only: seen once, a few or many times, or a class if the clone is expanded.

v_gene,abundance,j_gene,d_gene,CDR3nt,CDR3aa
TRBV20-1,few,TRBJ2-1,NA,TGCAGTGCTAGAGGCATAGGAGAGTTCTTC,CSARGIGEFF
TRBV18,NA,TRBJ1-1,NA,TGTGCCAGCTCACCACTGGGTTGGAGAGGGGGTGAAGCTTTCTTT,CASSPLGWRGGEAFF
TRBV6-5,NA,TRBJ1-1,TRBD1,TGTGCCAGCAAACCCGAGGGGGACAGAAAAGCTTTCTTT,CASKPEGDRKAFF
TRBV6-5,NA,TRBJ1-1,NA,TGTGCCAGCAGACGAAACAGGGCGGTGAACACTGAAGCTTTCTTT,CASRRNRAVNTEAFF
TRBV5-1,NA,TRBJ2-1,NA,TGCGCCAGCAGCCCTGGACAGACCTACAATGAGCAGTTCTTC,CASSPGQTYNEQFF
TRBV29-1,NA,TRBJ2-3,NA,TGCAGCGTCGGACGGACTCCTAGCACAGATACGCAGTATTTT,CSVGRTPSTDTQYF
TRBV7-8,NA,TRBJ2-7,TRBD1,TGTGCCAGCAGCTCCTATCGGACAGGGGGAACCTACGAGCAGTACTTC,CASSSYRTGGTYEQYF
TRBV7-8,NA,TRBJ2-7,TRBD2,TGTGCCAGCAGCCTCGCCCCGGGCGGGGGATCCTACGAGCAGTACTTC,CASSLAPGGGSYEQYF
TRBV5-1,NA,TRBJ2-2,NA,TGCGCCAGCAGCCCCCGGGTTAGCGCCGGGGAGCTGTTTTTT,CASSPRVSAGELFF
TRBV19,NA,TRBJ2-3,NA,TGTGCCAGTAGTATGGCGGGGACCTCTAGCACAGATACGCAGTATTTT,CASSMAGTSSTDTQYF
TRBV30,few,TRBJ2-7,NA,TGTGCCTGGGCCGGAGTCGGATACGAGCAGTACTTC,CAWAGVGYEQYF
TRBV19,NA,TRBJ2-5,TRBD1,TGTGCCAGTAGTCCTCGAGGGACAGTCCAAGAGACCCAGTACTTC,CASSPRGTVQETQYF
TRBV10-3,NA,TRBJ1-2,TRBD1,TGTGCCATCAACCCCAGGGGGAAGAATGGCTACACCTTC,CAINPRGKNGYTF
TRBV15,once,TRBJ1-4,TRBD1,TGTGCCACCAGCAGGGTTCGGGACAGTCCTGCTAATGAAAAACTGTTTTTT,CATSRVRDSPANEKLFF
TRBV4-2,once,TRBJ1-4,NA,TGTGCCAGCAGCCAAGATTGGCTAAGCAGGGTTAATGAAAAACTGTTTTTT,CASSQDWLSRVNEKLFF
TRBV19,NA,TRBJ2-1,TRBD2,TGTGCCAGTAGGGGACTAGCGTACAATGAGCAGTTCTTC,CASRGLAYNEQFF
TRBV28,few,TRBJ2-1,NA,TGTGCCAGCAGTTCTCCAGGATCGTACAATGAGCAGTTCTTC,CASSSPGSYNEQFF
TRBV3-1/TRBV3-2,NA,TRBJ1-3,NA,TGTGCCAGCAGCCAACGGGAGGGCAACACCATATATTTT,CASSQREGNTIYF
TRBV18,NA,TRBJ2-3,TRBD2,TGTGCCAGCTCACTTCAAAGCGGGACCGACACAGATACGCAGTATTTT,CASSLQSGTDTDTQYF
TRBV9,NA,TRBJ2-1,NA,TGTGCCAGCAGCGTAGTCGACTCCTCCTACAATGAGCAGTTCTTC,CASSVVDSSYNEQFF
TRBV5-4,NA,TRBJ1-2,NA,TGTGCCAGCAGCTTTGGTCGGCTCAGGGATGGCTACACCTTC,CASSFGRLRDGYTF
TRBV4-1,NA,TRBJ1-1,TRBD1,TGCGCCAGCAGCCAAACCCTGGGACAGGGGTTCACTGAAGCTTTCTTT,CASSQTLGQGFTEAFF
TRBV5-6,medium-sized,TRBJ1-1,NA,TGTGCCAGCAGCTTGGACACGAACACTGAAGCTTTCTTT,CASSLDTNTEAFF
TRBV19,few,TRBJ2-2,NA,TGTGCCAGTAGTCCTCAAGGACTCACCCTCAATGGCGGGGAGCTGTTTTTT,CASSPQGLTLNGGELFF
TRBV6-5,NA,TRBJ1-5,NA,TGTGCCAGCAGAGGAGGATTTGGCAATCAGCCCCAGCATTTT,CASRGGFGNQPQHF
TRBV19,NA,TRBJ1-1,NA,TGTGCCAGTAGTCTTCGGGACACAAAGAAGAACACTGAAGCTTTCTTT,CASSLRDTKKNTEAFF
TRBV28,once,TRBJ1-4,NA,TGTGCCAGCAGTTTACGGGGGGCAACTGAAAAACTGTTTTTT,CASSLRGATEKLFF
TRBV5-1,once,TRBJ2-6,NA,TGCGCCAGTAAAAATTCCTCTGGGGCCAACGTCCTGACTTTC,CASKNSSGANVLTF
TRBV9,NA,TRBJ2-2,TRBD1,TGTGCCAGCAGCCCCCTCCGATGGCAGGGGGCCCCGCCGAACACCGGGGAGCTGTTTTTT,CASSPLRWQGAPPNTGELFF
TRBV7-2,once,TRBJ1-2,TRBD1,TGTGCCAGCAGCTTAGTCACAGGGGGCGGATATGGCTACACCTTC,CASSLVTGGGYGYTF
TRBV2,NA,TRBJ2-7,NA,TGTGCCAGCCAACCTGGGACAAGAGTTTCCTACGAGCAGTACTTC,CASQPGTRVSYEQYF
TRBV5-4,NA,TRBJ1-1,NA,TGTGCCAGCAGCGCTGGGGGAGGGAAATGGAACACTGAAGCTTTCTTT,CASSAGGGKWNTEAFF
TRBV18,NA,TRBJ1-2,NA,TGTGCCAGCTCACGGTCAGATGAGGTCTATGGCTACACCTTC,CASSRSDEVYGYTF
TRBV19,NA,TRBJ1-2,TRBD1,TGTGCCAGTAGGGAGGACAGGGCGAGCTATGGCTACACCTTC,CASREDRASYGYTF
TRBV9,NA,TRBJ2-5,NA,TGTGCCAGCAGCGTAGTGGGGGCTGCCGGCCAAGAGACCCAGTACTTC,CASSVVGAAGQETQYF
TRBV30,few,TRBJ1-6,TRBD1,TGTGCCTGCCAACTCGATCGGACAGGTGGATATAATTCACCCCTCCACTTT,CACQLDRTGGYNSPLHF
TRBV5-1,NA,TRBJ2-7,TRBD1,TGCGCCAGCAGCTTGTGGGACAGCTCCTACGAGCAGTACTTC,CASSLWDSSYEQYF
TRBV7-3,NA,TRBJ1-1,NA,TGTGCCAGCAGCTTACGCCAGGGAGGTTCTGAAGCTTTCTTT,CASSLRQGGSEAFF
TRBV11-3,NA,TRBJ2-3,TRBD2,TGTGCCAGCAGCTTCGACGGGGGGGCAGATACGCAGTATTTT,CASSFDGGADTQYF
TRBV3-1/TRBV3-2,NA,TRBJ2-2,TRBD1,TGTGCCAGCAGCCCAGGGACAGGGGAATTCGGGGAGCTGTTTTTT,CASSPGTGEFGELFF
TRBV25-1,NA,TRBJ2-5,NA,TGTGCCAGCAGTGAATGGGGACAGCGGGGGGAGACCCAGTACTTC,CASSEWGQRGETQYF
TRBV6-1,NA,TRBJ1-4,TRBD1,TGTGCCAGCAGTGAGACAGGGAAAAATGAAAAACTGTTTTTT,CASSETGKNEKLFF
TRBV5-5,NA,TRBJ1-3,NA,TGTGCCAGCAGCTTCCAGGGGATCACGAGCTCTGGAAACACCATATATTTT,CASSFQGITSSGNTIYF
TRBV5-1,NA,TRBJ2-1,TRBD1,TGCGCCAGCAGGGTTGTGGGGACAGGGGGCAACAATGAGCAGTTCTTC,CASRVVGTGGNNEQFF
TRBV5-6,NA,TRBJ2-7,TRBD1,TGTGCCAGCAGCTTAGGGACAGGGGCCTACGAGCAGTACTTC,CASSLGTGAYEQYF
TRBV25-1,once,TRBJ1-3,NA,TGTGCCAGCAGTGATCAGGGTTCTAGAAACACCATATATTTT,CASSDQGSRNTIYF
TRBV3-1/TRBV3-2,few,TRBJ2-3,NA,TGTGCCAGCAGCCAAGTAGTCGGCGGGGTTCGCACAGATACGCAGTATTTT,CASSQVVGGVRTDTQYF
TRBV2,once,TRBJ2-3,TRBD2,TGTGCCAGCAGCGGACTAGATTCAAATACGCAGTATTTT,CASSGLDSNTQYF
TRBV29-1,NA,TRBJ1-1,NA,TGCAGCGTTTTTCAGGGAAGGACTGAAGCTTTCTTT,CSVFQGRTEAFF
TRBV7-8,NA,TRBJ2-3,NA,TGTGCCAGCAGCCATATCACAGATACGCAGTATTTT,CASSHITDTQYF
TRBV19,NA,TRBJ1-5,TRBD1,TGTGCCAGTAGTCCCCAGGACAGGGGAGGCAATCAGCCCCAGCATTTT,CASSPQDRGGNQPQHF
TRBV5-3,NA,TRBJ2-1,TRBD1,TGTGCCAGAAGCTCCCGGGACAGGGATTTCTTC,CARSSRDRDFF
TRBV5-4,NA,TRBJ2-1,NA,TGTGCCAGCAGCTCCGAGGAAGTAGATCCTACCTCTCACAATGAGCAGTTCTTC,CASSSEEVDPTSHNEQFF